A selection of T cell receptor beta chains follows, all from one sample in a study of blood T cell repertoires in COVID-19. Libraries were prepared by immunoSEQ multiplex PCR; TCRdb keeps only in-frame clonotypes and omits some of them. Here the sample spans hundreds of thousands of clones, 90% being singletons. Sequenced: PBMCs or T cells enriched from blood (not recorded which). Receptor source: a woman between 18 and 29 years old with acute COVID-19. Both conserved end residues are part of each CDR3. The order of the fields is CDR3 DNA, CDR3 protein, D gene, clone size, J gene, V gene. A D gene is named only where the DNA matches it firmly. Expanded clones are given a class, and other clones once, few, many or no size at all.

DNA: TGCGCCAGCAGCCCCATAGCGGGAGGGATCTACAATGAGCAGTTCTTC; CDR3: CASSPIAGGIYNEQFF; D: TRBD2; size: once; J: TRBJ2-1; V: TRBV5-1
DNA: TGTGCCAGCAGTTACCGCCCCGGCAGGCCCTATGGCTACACCTTC; CDR3: CASSYRPGRPYGYTF; D: NA; size: NA; J: TRBJ1-2; V: TRBV6-5
DNA: TGCGCCAGCAGCCCCGGGACTAGCGGGAGCCTATACTCCTACGAGCAGTACTTC; CDR3: CASSPGTSGSLYSYEQYF; D: TRBD2; size: NA; J: TRBJ2-7; V: TRBV4-1
DNA: TGTGCCATAGCGGACAGGAGCTACGAGCAGTACTTC; CDR3: CAIADRSYEQYF; D: NA; size: NA; J: TRBJ2-7; V: TRBV28
DNA: TGTGCCAGCAGCTTTCCAGGGGCTGGGGCCAACGTCCTGACTTTC; CDR3: CASSFPGAGANVLTF; D: NA; size: once; J: TRBJ2-6; V: TRBV5-4
DNA: TGTGCCAGCAGCACAGGGGCGGGACAGAGGAATGAAAAACTGTTTTTT; CDR3: CASSTGAGQRNEKLFF; D: TRBD1; size: NA; J: TRBJ1-4; V: TRBV7-9
DNA: TGTGCCAGCAGCTCTGGACAGGGCAGTCAGCCCCAGCATTTT; CDR3: CASSSGQGSQPQHF; D: TRBD1; size: NA; J: TRBJ1-5; V: TRBV7-2
DNA: TGTGCCAGCTCACCGGTGGGACAGGGAGGATCTAATGAAAAACTGTTTTTT; CDR3: CASSPVGQGGSNEKLFF; D: TRBD1; size: once; J: TRBJ1-4; V: TRBV18
DNA: TGTGCCATCAGTGTAGGACTCGCGGGAGTCGACACCGGGGAGCTGTTTTTT; CDR3: CAISVGLAGVDTGELFF; D: TRBD2; size: NA; J: TRBJ2-2; V: TRBV10-3
DNA: TGTGCCAGCAGACCATATGGTCCTAGCGATAACACCGGGGAGCTGTTTTTT; CDR3: CASRPYGPSDNTGELFF; D: NA; size: NA; J: TRBJ2-2; V: TRBV11-2
DNA: TGTGCCAGCAGCGCATACGGACAGGGGGCTTACGAGCAGTACTTC; CDR3: CASSAYGQGAYEQYF; D: TRBD1; size: NA; J: TRBJ2-7; V: TRBV6-5
DNA: TGCGCCAGCAGCTTCGAGGACAGGCCGAGGGGAACACAAGAGACCCAGTACTTC; CDR3: CASSFEDRPRGTQETQYF; D: TRBD1; size: NA; J: TRBJ2-5; V: TRBV5-1
DNA: TGTGCCAGCAGTTTATTTAGCGGGATGGTCGCAGATACGCAGTATTTT; CDR3: CASSLFSGMVADTQYF; D: TRBD2; size: NA; J: TRBJ2-3; V: TRBV28
DNA: TGTGCCAGCAGCTTATCGGCAGGAATACCAGATACGCAGTATTTT; CDR3: CASSLSAGIPDTQYF; D: NA; size: NA; J: TRBJ2-3; V: TRBV7-2
DNA: TGTGCCAGCAGCTTAGGCAACAGGGATACGCTACACTATGGCTACACCTTC; CDR3: CASSLGNRDTLHYGYTF; D: NA; size: NA; J: TRBJ1-2; V: TRBV7-9
DNA: TGTGCCAGCAGCCCGAAGACACCGAACCCCTCTGGGGCCAACGTCCTGACTTTC; CDR3: CASSPKTPNPSGANVLTF; D: NA; size: NA; J: TRBJ2-6; V: TRBV7-2
DNA: TGTGCCAGCAGGGATAGGACTAGCGGGAGGGCCAATGAGCAGTTCTTC; CDR3: CASRDRTSGRANEQFF; D: TRBD2; size: NA; J: TRBJ2-1; V: TRBV2
DNA: TGTGCCAGCAGCTCCGCGGACAAGAGATATGGCTACACCTTC; CDR3: CASSSADKRYGYTF; D: NA; size: NA; J: TRBJ1-2; V: TRBV13
DNA: TGTGCCACCAGCACGTTTTTACAGGTTCTCCATGAGCAGTTCTTC; CDR3: CATSTFLQVLHEQFF; D: NA; size: NA; J: TRBJ2-1; V: TRBV15
DNA: TGTGCCAGTAGTATTGTAATGAGTTCCTCGTACGAGCAGTACTTC; CDR3: CASSIVMSSSYEQYF; D: NA; size: NA; J: TRBJ2-7; V: TRBV19
DNA: TGTGCCAGCATGTCCGGGACAGGCAACACCGGGGAGCTGTTTTTT; CDR3: CASMSGTGNTGELFF; D: TRBD1; size: NA; J: TRBJ2-2; V: TRBV25-1
DNA: TGTGCCATCAGTGAGTCGGGTGGGAGGGCCTACGAGCAGTACTTC; CDR3: CAISESGGRAYEQYF; D: TRBD2; size: once; J: TRBJ2-7; V: TRBV10-3
DNA: TGTGCCAGCAGCTTAGCAACCGGGACAGGGTCCTACGAGCAGTACTTC; CDR3: CASSLATGTGSYEQYF; D: TRBD1; size: NA; J: TRBJ2-7; V: TRBV7-9
DNA: TGTGCCAGCAGCCCGCAGACAGTTCGCTATGGCTACACCTTC; CDR3: CASSPQTVRYGYTF; D: NA; size: NA; J: TRBJ1-2; V: TRBV7-8
DNA: TGTGCCAGCAGTGCTGAGGGCCGGGGCTCCTACAATGAGCAGTTCTTC; CDR3: CASSAEGRGSYNEQFF; D: NA; size: NA; J: TRBJ2-1; V: TRBV27
DNA: TGTGCCAGCAATACAGGTCTCTATGGCTACACCTTC; CDR3: CASNTGLYGYTF; D: NA; size: NA; J: TRBJ1-2; V: TRBV12-3/TRBV12-4
DNA: TGCGCCAGCAGCCCATTGGGGGGGCCCTCAGACCCGATAGGTACCGAGCAGTACTTC; CDR3: CASSPLGGPSDPIGTEQYF; D: NA; size: NA; J: TRBJ2-7; V: TRBV10-2
DNA: TGTGCCAGCAGCTTGGCTAGCGGGAGGGCCGGGGGTGAGCAGTTCTTC; CDR3: CASSLASGRAGGEQFF; D: TRBD2; size: NA; J: TRBJ2-1; V: TRBV5-5
DNA: TGTGCCAGCAGTTTTGGGACAGGGGGCAAGCAGTTCTTC; CDR3: CASSFGTGGKQFF; D: TRBD1; size: NA; J: TRBJ2-1; V: TRBV12-3/TRBV12-4
DNA: TGCAGCGTTGGGACAGAGAACTATGGCTACACCTTC; CDR3: CSVGTENYGYTF; D: NA; size: once; J: TRBJ1-2; V: TRBV29-1
DNA: TGTGCCAGCTCACGGTCTCAGGGGAGATTAGTAGACGAGCAGTACTTC; CDR3: CASSRSQGRLVDEQYF; D: NA; size: NA; J: TRBJ2-7; V: TRBV18
DNA: TGCGCCAGCAGCCCGCCGACAGGCGCTAGCACAGATACGCAGTATTTT; CDR3: CASSPPTGASTDTQYF; D: NA; size: NA; J: TRBJ2-3; V: TRBV5-1
DNA: TGTGCCAGCAGTTCGGTTTCGGGAGGGCCAGATACGCAGTATTTT; CDR3: CASSSVSGGPDTQYF; D: TRBD2; size: NA; J: TRBJ2-3; V: TRBV28
DNA: TGTGCCAGCAGCCAAGATCAGGTTTCAGAGACCCAGTACTTC; CDR3: CASSQDQVSETQYF; D: NA; size: NA; J: TRBJ2-5; V: TRBV3-1/TRBV3-2
DNA: TGTGCCAGCCGAACTAGCGGGAGTACTCACGAGCAGTACTTC; CDR3: CASRTSGSTHEQYF; D: TRBD2; size: NA; J: TRBJ2-7; V: TRBV6-5